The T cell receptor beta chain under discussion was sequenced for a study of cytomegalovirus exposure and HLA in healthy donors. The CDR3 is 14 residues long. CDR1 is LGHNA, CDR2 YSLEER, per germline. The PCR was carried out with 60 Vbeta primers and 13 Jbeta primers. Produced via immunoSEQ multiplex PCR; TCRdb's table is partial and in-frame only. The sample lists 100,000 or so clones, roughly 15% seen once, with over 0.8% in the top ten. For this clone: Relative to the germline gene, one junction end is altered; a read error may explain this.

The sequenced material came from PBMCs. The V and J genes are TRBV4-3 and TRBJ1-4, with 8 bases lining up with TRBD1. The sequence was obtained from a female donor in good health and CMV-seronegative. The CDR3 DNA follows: TGCGCCAGCAGACAAGACAGGGGTAATGAAAAACTGTTTTTT. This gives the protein CASRQDRGNEKLFF.